This T cell receptor (beta chain) appears in the sequencing data of a study of blood T cell repertoires in COVID-19. Sequencing was performed with immunoSEQ multiplex PCR; in TCRdb, only in-frame clones are kept and a portion is missing. The table includes about 300,000 clones, roughly 90% detected once. Germline V gene data show CDR1 as SGHDT and CDR2 as YYEEEE. This CDR3 has 14 residues. V shed 4 bases and J shed 0 bases, with 10 bases lying between them. Donors were grouped by their self-reported clinical history. The chain carries TRBV5-6 and TRBJ1-2; no reliable D call. This TCR derives from a woman aged 45-60 years who had been exposed to COVID-19. Sequencing used PBMCs or T cells enriched from blood (not recorded which). The CDR3: CASSPTASNYGYTF. CDR3 sequence (DNA): TGTGCCAGCAGCCCTACAGCATCTAACTATGGCTACACCTTC.